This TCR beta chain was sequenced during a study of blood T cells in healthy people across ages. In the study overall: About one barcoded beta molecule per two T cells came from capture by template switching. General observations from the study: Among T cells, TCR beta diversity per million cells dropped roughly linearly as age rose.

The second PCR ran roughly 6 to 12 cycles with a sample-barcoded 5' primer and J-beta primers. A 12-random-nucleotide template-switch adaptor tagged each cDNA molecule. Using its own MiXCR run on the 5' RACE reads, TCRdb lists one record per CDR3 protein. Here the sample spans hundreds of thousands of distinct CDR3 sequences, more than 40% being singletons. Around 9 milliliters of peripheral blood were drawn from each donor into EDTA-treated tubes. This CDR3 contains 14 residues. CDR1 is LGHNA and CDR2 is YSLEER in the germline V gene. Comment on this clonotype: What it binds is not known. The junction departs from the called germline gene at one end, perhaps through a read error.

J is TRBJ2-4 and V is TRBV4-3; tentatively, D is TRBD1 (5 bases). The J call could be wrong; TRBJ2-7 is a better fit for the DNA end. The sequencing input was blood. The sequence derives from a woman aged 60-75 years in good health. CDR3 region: CAGSQGADSYEQYF. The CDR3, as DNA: TGCGCCGGCAGCCAAGGGGCAGACTCCTACGAGCAGTACTTC.